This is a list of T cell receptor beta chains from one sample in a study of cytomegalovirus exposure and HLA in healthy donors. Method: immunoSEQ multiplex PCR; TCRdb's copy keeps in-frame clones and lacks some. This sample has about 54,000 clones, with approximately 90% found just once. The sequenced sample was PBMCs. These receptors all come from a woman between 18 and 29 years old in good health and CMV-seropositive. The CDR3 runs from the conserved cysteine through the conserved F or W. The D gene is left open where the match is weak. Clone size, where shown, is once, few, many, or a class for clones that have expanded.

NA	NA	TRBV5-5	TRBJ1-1	CASSSGSSPVNTEAFF	TGTGCCAGCAGCTCCGGGTCTTCCCCGGTGAACACTGAAGCTTTCTTT
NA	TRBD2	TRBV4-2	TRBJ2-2	CASSPRTSGEDTGELFF	TGTGCCAGCTCCCCTAGAACTAGCGGTGAGGACACCGGGGAGCTGTTTTTT
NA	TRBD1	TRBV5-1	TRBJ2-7	CASSPTGELYEQYF	TGCGCCAGCAGCCCTACAGGGGAACTCTACGAGCAGTACTTC
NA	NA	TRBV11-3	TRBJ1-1	CASSLAGGGTEAFF	TGTGCCAGCAGCTTAGCGGGGGGAGGCACTGAAGCTTTCTTT
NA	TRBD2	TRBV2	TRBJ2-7	CASSVGDYSYEQYF	TGTGCCAGCAGTGTGGGGGACTACTCCTACGAGCAGTACTTC
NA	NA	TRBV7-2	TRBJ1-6	CASSFDRYNSPLHF	TGTGCCAGCAGCTTCGACAGGTATAATTCACCCCTCCACTTT
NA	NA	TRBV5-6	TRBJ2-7	CASSASQGGYEQYF	TGTGCCAGCAGCGCGTCACAGGGCGGCTACGAGCAGTACTTC
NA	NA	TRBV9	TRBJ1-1	CASSVPQLSPGNTEAFF	TGTGCCAGCAGCGTCCCCCAGCTTTCCCCAGGGAACACTGAAGCTTTCTTT
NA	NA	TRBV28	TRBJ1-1	CASSRLGQGKMNTEAFF	TGTGCCAGCAGTAGGCTTGGGCAGGGTAAGATGAACACTGAAGCTTTCTTT
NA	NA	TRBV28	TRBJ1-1	CASLRVNTEAFF	TGTGCCAGCCTTCGGGTGAACACTGAAGCTTTCTTT
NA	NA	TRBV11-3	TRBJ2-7	CASSLDLGSEQYF	TGTGCCAGCAGCTTAGATCTAGGTTCCGAGCAGTACTTC
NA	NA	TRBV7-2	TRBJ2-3	CASRSSSTDTQYF	TGTGCCAGCAGAAGCTCTAGCACAGATACGCAGTATTTT
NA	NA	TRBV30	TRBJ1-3	CAWRVQGSGNTIYF	TGTGCCTGGAGGGTTCAGGGCTCTGGAAACACCATATATTTT
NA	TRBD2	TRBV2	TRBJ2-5	CASSRGLALETQYF	TGTGCCAGCAGCAGAGGACTAGCGTTAGAGACCCAGTACTTC
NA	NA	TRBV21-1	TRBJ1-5	CASAEREQDPNSNQPQHF	TGTGCCAGCGCGGAGCGGGAACAGGATCCAAACAGCAATCAGCCCCAGCATTTT
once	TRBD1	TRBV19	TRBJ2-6	CASSKSYGDRLSGANVLTF	TGTGCCAGTAGTAAGTCCTATGGGGACAGACTTTCTGGGGCCAACGTCCTGACTTTC
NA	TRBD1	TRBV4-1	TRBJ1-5	CASSQTGTGFFLPQHF	TGCGCCAGCAGCCAGACAGGGACAGGGTTCTTTTTGCCCCAGCATTTT
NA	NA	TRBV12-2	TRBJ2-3	CASRLAGGRVTDTQYF	TGTGCAAGTCGTCTCGCGGGGGGCCGGGTGACAGATACGCAGTATTTT
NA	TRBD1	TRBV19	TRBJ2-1	CATTPGQGLRNEQFF	TGTGCCACGACACCGGGACAGGGTCTGCGGAATGAGCAGTTCTTC
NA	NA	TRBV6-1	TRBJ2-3	CASLSMGRTDTQYF	TGTGCCAGCCTGTCTATGGGGCGCACAGATACGCAGTATTTT
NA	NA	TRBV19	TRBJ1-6	CATTTRARGSPLHF	TGTGCCACTACTACACGCGCCCGCGGTTCACCCCTCCACTTT
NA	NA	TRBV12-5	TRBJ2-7	CASGLGYSGDNYEQYF	TGTGCTAGTGGTTTGGGTTATTCAGGGGACAACTACGAGCAGTACTTC
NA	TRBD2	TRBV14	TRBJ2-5	CASSQESQIAGARQTQYF	TGTGCCAGCAGCCAAGAATCCCAGATAGCGGGGGCTCGCCAGACCCAGTACTTC
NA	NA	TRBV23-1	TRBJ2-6	CASSPPLELSLGANVLTF	TGCGCCAGCAGTCCCCCCCTGGAACTTAGCTTAGGGGCCAACGTCCTGACTTTC
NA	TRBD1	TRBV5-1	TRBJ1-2	CASSLEGQGTWGGYTF	TGCGCCAGCAGCTTGGAAGGACAGGGGACCTGGGGTGGCTACACCTTC
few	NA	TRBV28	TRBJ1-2	CASSSPGAGTNGYTF	TGTGCCAGCAGTTCCCCCGGGGCAGGGACTAATGGCTACACCTTC
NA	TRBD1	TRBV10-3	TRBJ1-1	CAISQYGQGSEAFF	TGTGCCATCAGTCAATATGGACAGGGGTCTGAAGCTTTCTTT
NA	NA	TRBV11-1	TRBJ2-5	CASSLGIDRKETQYF	TGTGCCAGCAGCTTAGGAATCGACAGGAAAGAGACCCAGTACTTC
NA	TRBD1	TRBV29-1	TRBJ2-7	CSVADRATYEQYF	TGCAGCGTAGCTGACAGGGCAACCTACGAGCAGTACTTC
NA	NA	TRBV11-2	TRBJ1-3	CASSSSEAGNTIYF	TGTGCCAGCAGCTCATCAGAAGCTGGAAACACCATATATTTT
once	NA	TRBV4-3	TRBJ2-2	CASSQDMGSWTGELFF	TGCGCCAGCAGCCAAGATATGGGCTCCTGGACCGGGGAGCTGTTTTTT
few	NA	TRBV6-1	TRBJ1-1	CASSEGHENTEAFF	TGTGCCAGCAGTGAAGGACACGAAAACACTGAAGCTTTCTTT
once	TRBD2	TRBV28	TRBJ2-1	CASSLRLAGGLYGEQFF	TGTGCCAGCAGTCTCCGACTAGCGGGGGGGCTTTATGGGGAGCAGTTCTTC
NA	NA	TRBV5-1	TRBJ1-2	CASSLDFRGYTF	TGCGCCAGCAGCTTGGACTTCCGGGGCTACACCTTC
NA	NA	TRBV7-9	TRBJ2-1	CASSLGPQVRSYNEQFF	TGTGCCAGCAGCTTAGGGCCCCAGGTCCGCTCCTACAATGAGCAGTTCTTC
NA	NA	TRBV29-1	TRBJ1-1	CSGEDGGDTEAFF	TGCAGCGGGGAGGACGGTGGGGACACTGAAGCTTTCTTT
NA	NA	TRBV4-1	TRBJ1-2	CASSQEGRGGYTF	TGCGCCAGCAGCCAAGAAGGCAGGGGAGGCTACACCTTC
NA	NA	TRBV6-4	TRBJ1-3	CASSVQNSGNTIYF	TGTGCCAGCAGTGTACAAAACTCTGGAAACACCATATATTTT
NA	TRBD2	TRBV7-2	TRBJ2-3	CASSASLAGGASMNTQYF	TGTGCCAGCAGCGCCTCGCTAGCGGGGGGAGCGTCTATGAATACGCAGTATTTT
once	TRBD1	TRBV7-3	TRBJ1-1	CASSSQQGTEAFF	TGTGCCAGCAGCTCCCAACAGGGGACTGAAGCTTTCTTT
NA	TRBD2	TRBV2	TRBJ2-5	CASSATSGGAQETQYF	TGTGCCAGCAGTGCGACTAGCGGGGGGGCCCAAGAGACCCAGTACTTC
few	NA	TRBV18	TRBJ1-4	CASSPSPGPNEKLFF	TGTGCCAGCTCACCATCGCCCGGTCCTAATGAAAAACTGTTTTTT
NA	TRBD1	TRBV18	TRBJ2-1	CASSPPGVQGLKQFF	TGTGCCAGCTCACCACCGGGGGTACAGGGGTTGAAGCAGTTCTTC
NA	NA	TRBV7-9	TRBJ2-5	CASSLAGAETQYF	TGTGCCAGCAGCTTAGCGGGGGCTGAGACCCAGTACTTC
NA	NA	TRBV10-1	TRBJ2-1	CASNRHLLYNEQFF	TGCGCCAGCAATAGACACCTACTTTACAATGAGCAGTTCTTC
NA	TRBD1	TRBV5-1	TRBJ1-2	CASRTQQGSNYGYTF	TGCGCCAGCAGGACACAACAGGGGTCCAACTATGGCTACACCTTC
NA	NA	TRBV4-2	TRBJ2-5	CASSQDGRGSGETQYF	TGTGCCAGCAGCCAAGATGGGCGGGGATCAGGAGAGACCCAGTACTTC